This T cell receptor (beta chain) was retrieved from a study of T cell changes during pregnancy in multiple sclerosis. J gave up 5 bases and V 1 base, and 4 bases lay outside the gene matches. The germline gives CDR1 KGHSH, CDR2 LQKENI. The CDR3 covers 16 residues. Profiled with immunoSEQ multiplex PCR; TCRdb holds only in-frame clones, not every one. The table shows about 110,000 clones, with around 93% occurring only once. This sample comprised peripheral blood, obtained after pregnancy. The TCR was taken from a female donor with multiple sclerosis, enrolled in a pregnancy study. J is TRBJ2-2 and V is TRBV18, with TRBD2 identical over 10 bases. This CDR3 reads CASSPLASGGTGELFF. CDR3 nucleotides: TGTGCCAGCTCACCACTCGCTAGCGGGGGTACCGGGGAGCTGTTTTTT.